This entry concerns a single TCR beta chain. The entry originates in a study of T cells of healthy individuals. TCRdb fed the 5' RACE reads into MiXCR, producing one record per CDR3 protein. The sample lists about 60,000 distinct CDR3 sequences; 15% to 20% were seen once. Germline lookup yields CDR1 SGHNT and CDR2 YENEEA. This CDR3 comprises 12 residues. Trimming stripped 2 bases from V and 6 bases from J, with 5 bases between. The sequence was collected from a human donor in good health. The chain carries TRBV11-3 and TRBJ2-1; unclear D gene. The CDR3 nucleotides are TGTGCCAGCAGCTTACGATCCAATGAGCAGTTCTTC. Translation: CASSLRSNEQFF.